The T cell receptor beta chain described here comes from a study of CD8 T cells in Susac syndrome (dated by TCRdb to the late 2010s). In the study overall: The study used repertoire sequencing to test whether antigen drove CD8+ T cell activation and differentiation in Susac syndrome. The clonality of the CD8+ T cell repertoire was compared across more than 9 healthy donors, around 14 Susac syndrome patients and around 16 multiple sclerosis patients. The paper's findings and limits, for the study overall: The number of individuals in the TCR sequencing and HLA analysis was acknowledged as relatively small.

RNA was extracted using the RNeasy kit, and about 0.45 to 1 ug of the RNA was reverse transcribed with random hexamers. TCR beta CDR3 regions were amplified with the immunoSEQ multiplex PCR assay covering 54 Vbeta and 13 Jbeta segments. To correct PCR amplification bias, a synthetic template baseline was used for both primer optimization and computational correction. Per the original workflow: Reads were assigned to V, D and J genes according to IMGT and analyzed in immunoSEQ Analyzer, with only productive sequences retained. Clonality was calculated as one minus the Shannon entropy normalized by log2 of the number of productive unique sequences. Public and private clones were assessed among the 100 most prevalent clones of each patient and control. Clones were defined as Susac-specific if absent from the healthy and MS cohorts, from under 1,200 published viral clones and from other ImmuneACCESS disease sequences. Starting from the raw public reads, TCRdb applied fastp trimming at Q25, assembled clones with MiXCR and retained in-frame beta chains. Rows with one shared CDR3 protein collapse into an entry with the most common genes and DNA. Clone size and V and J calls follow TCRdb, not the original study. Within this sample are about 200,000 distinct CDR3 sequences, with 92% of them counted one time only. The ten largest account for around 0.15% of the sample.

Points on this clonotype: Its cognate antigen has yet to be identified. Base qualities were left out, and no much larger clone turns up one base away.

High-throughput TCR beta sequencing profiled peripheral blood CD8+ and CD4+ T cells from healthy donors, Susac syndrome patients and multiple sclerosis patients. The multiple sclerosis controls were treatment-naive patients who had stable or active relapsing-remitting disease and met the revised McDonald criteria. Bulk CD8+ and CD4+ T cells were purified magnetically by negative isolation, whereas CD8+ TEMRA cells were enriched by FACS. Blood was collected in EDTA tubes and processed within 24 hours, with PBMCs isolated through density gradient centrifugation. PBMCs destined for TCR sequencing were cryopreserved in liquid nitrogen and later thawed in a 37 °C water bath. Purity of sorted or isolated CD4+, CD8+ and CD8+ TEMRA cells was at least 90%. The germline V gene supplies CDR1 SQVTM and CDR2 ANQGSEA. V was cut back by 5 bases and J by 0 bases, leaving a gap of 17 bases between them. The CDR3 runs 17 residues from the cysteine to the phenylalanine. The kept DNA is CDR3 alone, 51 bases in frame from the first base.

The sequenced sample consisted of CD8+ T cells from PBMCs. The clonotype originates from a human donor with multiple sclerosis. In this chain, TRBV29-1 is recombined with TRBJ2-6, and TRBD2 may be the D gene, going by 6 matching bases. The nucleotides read TGCAGCGTTTGGGGCGGGGACTCAAGCTCTGGGGCCAACGTCCTGACTTTC. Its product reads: CSVWGGDSSSGANVLTF. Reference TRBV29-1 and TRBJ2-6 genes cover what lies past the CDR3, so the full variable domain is SAVISQKPSRDICQRGTSLTIQCQVDSQVTMMFWYRQQPGQSLTLIATANQGSEATYESGFVIDKFPISRPNLTFSTLTVSNMSPEDSSIYLCSVWGGDSSSGANVLTFGAGSRLTVL.